This TCR beta chain was recovered during a study of neurological immune-mediated disorders. General study results and limits: It was HTLV-1-associated myelopathy that showed the most TCR clonal expansion, while multiple sclerosis showed the least, falling below healthy controls. The absence of shared CDR3 amino acid sequences among expanded clones across subjects suggests private repertoires in all groups.

There are many counts of this clonotype. The antigen is unknown. 5'RACE with 10-nucleotide random UMIs generated the cDNA. In TCRdb, the 5' RACE reads were re-called with MiXCR into one record per CDR3 protein. This sample carries 50,000 or so distinct CDR3 sequences, under 13% of them seen once, and the ten largest clones take 21%. This receptor was obtained from a woman aged 35 to 49 with HTLV-1-associated myelopathy (HAM/TSP). The specimen sequenced was PBMCs.

The CDR3 nucleotides read TGCGCCAGCAGCTTGGGAGGACAGGCAAACATGAACACTGAAGCTTTCTTT. Its translation is CASSLGGQANMNTEAFF. This chain links TRBV5-1 with TRBJ1-1; 7 bases are a match to TRBD1. From germline, CDR1 is SGHRS and CDR2 YFSETQ. V lost 0 bases, J lost 0 bases, and 8 bases stayed unmatched. This CDR3 is 17 amino acids long.